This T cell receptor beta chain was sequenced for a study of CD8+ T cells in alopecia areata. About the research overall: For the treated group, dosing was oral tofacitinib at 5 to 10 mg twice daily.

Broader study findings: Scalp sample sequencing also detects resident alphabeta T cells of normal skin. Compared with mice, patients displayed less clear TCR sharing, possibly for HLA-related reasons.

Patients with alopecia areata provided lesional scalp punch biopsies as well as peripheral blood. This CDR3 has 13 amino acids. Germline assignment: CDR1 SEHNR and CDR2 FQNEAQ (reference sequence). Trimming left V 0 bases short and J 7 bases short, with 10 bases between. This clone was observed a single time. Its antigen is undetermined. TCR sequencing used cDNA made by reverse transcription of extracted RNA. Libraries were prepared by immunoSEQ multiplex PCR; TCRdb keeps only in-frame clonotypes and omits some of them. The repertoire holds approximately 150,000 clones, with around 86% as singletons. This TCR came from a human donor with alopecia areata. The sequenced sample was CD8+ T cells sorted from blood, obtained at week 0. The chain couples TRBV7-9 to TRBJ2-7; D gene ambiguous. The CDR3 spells CASSLAANREQYF. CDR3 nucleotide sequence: TGTGCCAGCAGCTTAGCGGCAAATAGAGAGCAGTACTTC.